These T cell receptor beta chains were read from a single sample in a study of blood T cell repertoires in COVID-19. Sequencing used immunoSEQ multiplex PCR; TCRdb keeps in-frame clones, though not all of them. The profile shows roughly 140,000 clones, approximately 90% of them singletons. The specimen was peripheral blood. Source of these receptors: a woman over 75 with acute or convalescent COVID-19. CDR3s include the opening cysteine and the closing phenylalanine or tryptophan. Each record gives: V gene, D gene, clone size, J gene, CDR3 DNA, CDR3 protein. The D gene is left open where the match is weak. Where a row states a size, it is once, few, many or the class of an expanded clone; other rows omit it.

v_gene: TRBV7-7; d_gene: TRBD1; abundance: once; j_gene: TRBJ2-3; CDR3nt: TGTGCTAGCAGCTTACGACAGGGGGCAACCGATACGCAGTATTTT; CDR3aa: CASSLRQGATDTQYF
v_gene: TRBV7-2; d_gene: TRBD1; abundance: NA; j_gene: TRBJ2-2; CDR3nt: TGTGCCAGCAGCCCGCGGACAGGGCCAACCGGGGAGCTGTTTTTT; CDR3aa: CASSPRTGPTGELFF
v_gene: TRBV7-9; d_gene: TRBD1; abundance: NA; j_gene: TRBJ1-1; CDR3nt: TGTGCCAGCAGCCCCGGACAGGGGGCGTACACTGAAGCTTTCTTT; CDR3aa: CASSPGQGAYTEAFF
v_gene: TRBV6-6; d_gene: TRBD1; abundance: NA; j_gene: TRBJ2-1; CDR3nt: TGTGCCATGGCACGGACAGGCGCAAACAATGAGCAGTTCTTC; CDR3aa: CAMARTGANNEQFF
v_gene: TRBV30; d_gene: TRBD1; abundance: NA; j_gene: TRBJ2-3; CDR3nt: TGTGCCTGGAGTACGGGACAGGGGTTCACAGATACGCAGTATTTT; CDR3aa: CAWSTGQGFTDTQYF
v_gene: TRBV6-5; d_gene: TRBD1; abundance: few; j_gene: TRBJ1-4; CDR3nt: TGTGCCAGCAGTCCGATGGACAGGGAGCTTGAAAAACTGTTTTTT; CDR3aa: CASSPMDRELEKLFF
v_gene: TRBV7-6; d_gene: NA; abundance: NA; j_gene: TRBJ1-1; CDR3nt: TGTGCCAGCAGCTTACTCCTGACAGGAAGAGTCCAGAACACTGAAGCTTTCTTT; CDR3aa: CASSLLLTGRVQNTEAFF
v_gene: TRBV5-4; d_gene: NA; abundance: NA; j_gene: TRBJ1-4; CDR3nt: TGTGCCAGCAGCTTGGGCGGGGCAACTAATGAAAAACTGTTTTTT; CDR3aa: CASSLGGATNEKLFF
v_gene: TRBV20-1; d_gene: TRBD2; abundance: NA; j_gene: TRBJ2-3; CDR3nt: TGCAGTGCAAGTCCGGGACTAGCGACAGATACGCAGTATTTT; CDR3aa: CSASPGLATDTQYF
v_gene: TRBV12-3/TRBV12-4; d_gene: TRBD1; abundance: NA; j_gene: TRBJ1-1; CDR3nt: TGTGCCAGCAGTCGACAGGGTACCACTGAAGCTTTCTTT; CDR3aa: CASSRQGTTEAFF
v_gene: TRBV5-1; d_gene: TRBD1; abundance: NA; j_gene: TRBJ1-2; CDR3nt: TGCGCCAGCAGACGAGGAACAGGGGGGACCCCCTATGGCTACACCTTC; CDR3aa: CASRRGTGGTPYGYTF
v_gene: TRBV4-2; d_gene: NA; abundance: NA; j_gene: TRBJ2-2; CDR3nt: TGTGCCAGCAGCCAAGATCCCATGGGAGCCGCGAACACCGGGGAGCTGTTTTTT; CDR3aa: CASSQDPMGAANTGELFF
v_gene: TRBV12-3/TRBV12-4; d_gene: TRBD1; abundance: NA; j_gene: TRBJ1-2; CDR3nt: TGTGCCAGCAGTTTGGGACAGGGCGGGGGCTACACCTTC; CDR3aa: CASSLGQGGGYTF
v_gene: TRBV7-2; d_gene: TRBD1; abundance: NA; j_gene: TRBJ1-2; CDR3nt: TGTGCCAGCAGCTTACGCCGACCGGGACAGGACTACTATGGCTACACCTTC; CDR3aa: CASSLRRPGQDYYGYTF
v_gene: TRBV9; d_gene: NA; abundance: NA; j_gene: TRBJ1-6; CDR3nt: TGTGCCAGCAGTCCCTCACTGGGCCGCTCCTATAATTCACCCCTCCACTTT; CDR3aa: CASSPSLGRSYNSPLHF
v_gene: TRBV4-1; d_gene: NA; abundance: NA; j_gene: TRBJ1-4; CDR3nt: TGCGCCAGCAGCCAAGCTAAGTTAAGCGAAAAACTGTTTTTT; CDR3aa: CASSQAKLSEKLFF
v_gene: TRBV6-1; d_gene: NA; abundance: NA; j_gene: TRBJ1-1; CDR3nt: TGTGCCAGCAGTGAAGGTGAGGCGATGAACACTGAAGCTTTCTTT; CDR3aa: CASSEGEAMNTEAFF
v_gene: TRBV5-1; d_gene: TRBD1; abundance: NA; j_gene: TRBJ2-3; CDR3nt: TGCGCCAGCAGCGCGACAGGGGGCGCTTTGGCAGATACGCAGTATTTT; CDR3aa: CASSATGGALADTQYF
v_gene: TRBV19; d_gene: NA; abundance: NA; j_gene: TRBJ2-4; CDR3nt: TGTGCCAGTTCCTACCCAAAAGGGTCGGGGAAGGGCATTCAGTACTTC; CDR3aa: CASSYPKGSGKGIQYF
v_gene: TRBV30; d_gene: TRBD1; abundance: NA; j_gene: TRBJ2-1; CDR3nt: TGTGCCTGGAGGGTAACCGGGACAGTGATGTTCTTC; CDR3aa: CAWRVTGTVMFF
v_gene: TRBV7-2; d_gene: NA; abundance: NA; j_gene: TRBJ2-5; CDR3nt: TGTGCCAGCAGCCCCGTTTTTCAAGAGACCCAGTACTTC; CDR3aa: CASSPVFQETQYF
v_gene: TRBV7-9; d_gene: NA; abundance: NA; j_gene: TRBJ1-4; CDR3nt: TGTGCCAGCAGCTTATCGGGGTCTGAGGTTTATGAAAAACTGTTTTTT; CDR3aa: CASSLSGSEVYEKLFF
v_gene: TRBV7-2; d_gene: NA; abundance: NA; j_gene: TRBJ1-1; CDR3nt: TGTGCCAGCAGCCTGACAGGTCAGAACACTGAAGCTTTCTTT; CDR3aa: CASSLTGQNTEAFF
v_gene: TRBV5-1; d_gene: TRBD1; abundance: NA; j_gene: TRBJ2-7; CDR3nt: TGCGCCAGCAGCTTAGGAGCCGGGACAGCGAACTACGAGCAGTACTTC; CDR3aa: CASSLGAGTANYEQYF
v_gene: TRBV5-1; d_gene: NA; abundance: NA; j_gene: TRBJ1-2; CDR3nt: TGCGCCAGCAGCTTGGCGCAGGGGCATGGCTACACCTTC; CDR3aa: CASSLAQGHGYTF
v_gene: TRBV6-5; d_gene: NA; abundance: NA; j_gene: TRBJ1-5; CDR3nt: TGTGCCAGCAACAGGAGGGGAAGCAATCAGCCCCAGCATTTT; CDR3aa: CASNRRGSNQPQHF
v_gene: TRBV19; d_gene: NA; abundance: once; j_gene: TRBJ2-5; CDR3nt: TGTGCCAGTAGTATCAACATTGTGGAGACCCAGTACTTC; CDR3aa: CASSINIVETQYF
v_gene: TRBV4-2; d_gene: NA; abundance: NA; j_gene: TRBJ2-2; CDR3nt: TGTGCCAGCAGCCAAGCTTTGGAGGCCGGGGAGCTGTTTTTT; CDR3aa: CASSQALEAGELFF
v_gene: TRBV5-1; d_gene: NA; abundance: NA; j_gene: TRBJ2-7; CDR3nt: TGCGCCAGCAGCTTGATGGACAGATCCTACGAGCAGTACTTC; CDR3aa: CASSLMDRSYEQYF
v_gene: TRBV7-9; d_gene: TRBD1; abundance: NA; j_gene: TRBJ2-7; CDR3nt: TGTGCCAGCAGCTCCTGGGACAGCTCCTACGAGCAGTACTTC; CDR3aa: CASSSWDSSYEQYF
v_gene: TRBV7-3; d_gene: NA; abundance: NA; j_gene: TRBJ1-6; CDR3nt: TGTGCCAGCAGCGACAGGAGAGGATCACCCCTCCACTTT; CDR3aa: CASSDRRGSPLHF
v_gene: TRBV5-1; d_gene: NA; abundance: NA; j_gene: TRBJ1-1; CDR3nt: TGCGCCAGCAGCTTGGGAGATGAAGCTTTCTTT; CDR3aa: CASSLGDEAFF
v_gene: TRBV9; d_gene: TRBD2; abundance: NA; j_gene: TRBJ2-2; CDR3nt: TGTGCCAGCAGCCCGCGGGCGTGGACTAGCGGGGGGGCGGGCACCGGGGAGCTGTTTTTT; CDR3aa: CASSPRAWTSGGAGTGELFF
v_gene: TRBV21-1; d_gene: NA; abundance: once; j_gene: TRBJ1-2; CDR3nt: TGTGCCAGCAGCAAAGGGGCAGGGGGTAGCTATGGCTACACCTTC; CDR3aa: CASSKGAGGSYGYTF
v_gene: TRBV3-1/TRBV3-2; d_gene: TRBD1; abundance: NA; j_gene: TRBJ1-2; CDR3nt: TGTGCCAGCAGCCAACCCGGGGGACAGCCCCCGGCCTACACCTTC; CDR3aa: CASSQPGGQPPAYTF
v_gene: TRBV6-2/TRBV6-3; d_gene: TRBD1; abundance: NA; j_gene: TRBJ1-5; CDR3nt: TGTGCCAGCAGTTACCCAGGGGGCGGCAATCAGCCCCAGCATTTT; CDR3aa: CASSYPGGGNQPQHF
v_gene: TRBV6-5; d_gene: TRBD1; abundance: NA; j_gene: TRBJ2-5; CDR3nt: TGTGCCAGCAGTCCGGGACAGGGGAGAGAGACCCAGTACTTC; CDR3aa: CASSPGQGRETQYF
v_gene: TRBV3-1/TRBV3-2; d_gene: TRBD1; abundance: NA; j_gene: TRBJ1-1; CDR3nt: TGTGCCAGCAGTAAAATGACAGGGACGAATGAAGCTTTCTTT; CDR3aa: CASSKMTGTNEAFF
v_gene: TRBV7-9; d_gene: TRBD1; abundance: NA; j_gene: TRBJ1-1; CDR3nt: TGTGCCTCCAAAACCCAGGGGGTCCCGCAGAAAGCTTTCTTT; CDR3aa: CASKTQGVPQKAFF
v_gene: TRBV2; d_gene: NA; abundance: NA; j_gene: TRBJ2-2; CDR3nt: TGTGCCAGCAGCCGGGACACCGGGGAGCTGTTTTTT; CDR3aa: CASSRDTGELFF
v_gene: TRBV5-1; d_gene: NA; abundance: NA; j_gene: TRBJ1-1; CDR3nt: TGCGCCAGCAGCTTGGTGGGGGGTGGCACTGAAGCTTTCTTT; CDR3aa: CASSLVGGGTEAFF
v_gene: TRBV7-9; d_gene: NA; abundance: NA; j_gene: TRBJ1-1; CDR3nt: TGTGCCAGCAGTTTAGAGCCAAATTATAACACTGAAGCTTTCTTT; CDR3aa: CASSLEPNYNTEAFF
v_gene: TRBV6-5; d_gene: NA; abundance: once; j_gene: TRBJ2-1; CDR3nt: TGTGCCAGCAGTCCTTTTGCACTCGCCGGCGGAGGGCAGTTCTTC; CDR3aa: CASSPFALAGGGQFF
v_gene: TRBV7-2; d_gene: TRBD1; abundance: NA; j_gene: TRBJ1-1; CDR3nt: TGTGCCAGCAGCTTAACGACAGGGATGAACACTGAAGCTTTCTTT; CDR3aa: CASSLTTGMNTEAFF
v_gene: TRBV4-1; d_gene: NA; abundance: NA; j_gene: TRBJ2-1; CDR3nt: TGCGCCAGCAGCCAGGCGGGCGCGAGCTCCTACAATGAGCAGTTCTTC; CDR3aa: CASSQAGASSYNEQFF